This T cell receptor (beta chain) was sequenced for a study of T cells in localized non-small cell lung cancer. Study results and limitations: For the top 100 tumor clones, a median approximately 59 also appeared in adjacent lung.

Method: immunoSEQ multiplex PCR; TCRdb's copy keeps in-frame clones and lacks some. The data contain 40,000 or so clones, roughly four fifths of them seen just once; the ten biggest clones take up 17%. With respect to this clone: What it recognizes is unknown.

V was cut by 3 bases and J by 4 bases, with 10 bases left in between. Germline V gene sequence: CDR1 SNHLY, CDR2 FYNNEI. The CDR3 has 14 residues. The V gene is TRBV2, the J gene TRBJ2-1; D unresolved. This TCR came from a male donor aged 60 or over with stage III squamous cell lung carcinoma. The material was peripheral blood, obtained before any cancer treatment. The CDR3 loop reads CASSDDGPYNEQFF. The CDR3 DNA reads TGTGCCAGCAGTGATGACGGGCCTTACAATGAGCAGTTCTTC. The complete variable domain, with remaining parts taken from reference TRBV2 and TRBJ2-1, reads EPEVTQTPSHQVTQMGQEVILRCVPISNHLYFYWYRQILGQKVEFLVSFYNNEISEKSEIFDDQFSVERPDGSNFTLKIRSTKLEDSAMYFCASSDDGPYNEQFFGPGTRLTVL.